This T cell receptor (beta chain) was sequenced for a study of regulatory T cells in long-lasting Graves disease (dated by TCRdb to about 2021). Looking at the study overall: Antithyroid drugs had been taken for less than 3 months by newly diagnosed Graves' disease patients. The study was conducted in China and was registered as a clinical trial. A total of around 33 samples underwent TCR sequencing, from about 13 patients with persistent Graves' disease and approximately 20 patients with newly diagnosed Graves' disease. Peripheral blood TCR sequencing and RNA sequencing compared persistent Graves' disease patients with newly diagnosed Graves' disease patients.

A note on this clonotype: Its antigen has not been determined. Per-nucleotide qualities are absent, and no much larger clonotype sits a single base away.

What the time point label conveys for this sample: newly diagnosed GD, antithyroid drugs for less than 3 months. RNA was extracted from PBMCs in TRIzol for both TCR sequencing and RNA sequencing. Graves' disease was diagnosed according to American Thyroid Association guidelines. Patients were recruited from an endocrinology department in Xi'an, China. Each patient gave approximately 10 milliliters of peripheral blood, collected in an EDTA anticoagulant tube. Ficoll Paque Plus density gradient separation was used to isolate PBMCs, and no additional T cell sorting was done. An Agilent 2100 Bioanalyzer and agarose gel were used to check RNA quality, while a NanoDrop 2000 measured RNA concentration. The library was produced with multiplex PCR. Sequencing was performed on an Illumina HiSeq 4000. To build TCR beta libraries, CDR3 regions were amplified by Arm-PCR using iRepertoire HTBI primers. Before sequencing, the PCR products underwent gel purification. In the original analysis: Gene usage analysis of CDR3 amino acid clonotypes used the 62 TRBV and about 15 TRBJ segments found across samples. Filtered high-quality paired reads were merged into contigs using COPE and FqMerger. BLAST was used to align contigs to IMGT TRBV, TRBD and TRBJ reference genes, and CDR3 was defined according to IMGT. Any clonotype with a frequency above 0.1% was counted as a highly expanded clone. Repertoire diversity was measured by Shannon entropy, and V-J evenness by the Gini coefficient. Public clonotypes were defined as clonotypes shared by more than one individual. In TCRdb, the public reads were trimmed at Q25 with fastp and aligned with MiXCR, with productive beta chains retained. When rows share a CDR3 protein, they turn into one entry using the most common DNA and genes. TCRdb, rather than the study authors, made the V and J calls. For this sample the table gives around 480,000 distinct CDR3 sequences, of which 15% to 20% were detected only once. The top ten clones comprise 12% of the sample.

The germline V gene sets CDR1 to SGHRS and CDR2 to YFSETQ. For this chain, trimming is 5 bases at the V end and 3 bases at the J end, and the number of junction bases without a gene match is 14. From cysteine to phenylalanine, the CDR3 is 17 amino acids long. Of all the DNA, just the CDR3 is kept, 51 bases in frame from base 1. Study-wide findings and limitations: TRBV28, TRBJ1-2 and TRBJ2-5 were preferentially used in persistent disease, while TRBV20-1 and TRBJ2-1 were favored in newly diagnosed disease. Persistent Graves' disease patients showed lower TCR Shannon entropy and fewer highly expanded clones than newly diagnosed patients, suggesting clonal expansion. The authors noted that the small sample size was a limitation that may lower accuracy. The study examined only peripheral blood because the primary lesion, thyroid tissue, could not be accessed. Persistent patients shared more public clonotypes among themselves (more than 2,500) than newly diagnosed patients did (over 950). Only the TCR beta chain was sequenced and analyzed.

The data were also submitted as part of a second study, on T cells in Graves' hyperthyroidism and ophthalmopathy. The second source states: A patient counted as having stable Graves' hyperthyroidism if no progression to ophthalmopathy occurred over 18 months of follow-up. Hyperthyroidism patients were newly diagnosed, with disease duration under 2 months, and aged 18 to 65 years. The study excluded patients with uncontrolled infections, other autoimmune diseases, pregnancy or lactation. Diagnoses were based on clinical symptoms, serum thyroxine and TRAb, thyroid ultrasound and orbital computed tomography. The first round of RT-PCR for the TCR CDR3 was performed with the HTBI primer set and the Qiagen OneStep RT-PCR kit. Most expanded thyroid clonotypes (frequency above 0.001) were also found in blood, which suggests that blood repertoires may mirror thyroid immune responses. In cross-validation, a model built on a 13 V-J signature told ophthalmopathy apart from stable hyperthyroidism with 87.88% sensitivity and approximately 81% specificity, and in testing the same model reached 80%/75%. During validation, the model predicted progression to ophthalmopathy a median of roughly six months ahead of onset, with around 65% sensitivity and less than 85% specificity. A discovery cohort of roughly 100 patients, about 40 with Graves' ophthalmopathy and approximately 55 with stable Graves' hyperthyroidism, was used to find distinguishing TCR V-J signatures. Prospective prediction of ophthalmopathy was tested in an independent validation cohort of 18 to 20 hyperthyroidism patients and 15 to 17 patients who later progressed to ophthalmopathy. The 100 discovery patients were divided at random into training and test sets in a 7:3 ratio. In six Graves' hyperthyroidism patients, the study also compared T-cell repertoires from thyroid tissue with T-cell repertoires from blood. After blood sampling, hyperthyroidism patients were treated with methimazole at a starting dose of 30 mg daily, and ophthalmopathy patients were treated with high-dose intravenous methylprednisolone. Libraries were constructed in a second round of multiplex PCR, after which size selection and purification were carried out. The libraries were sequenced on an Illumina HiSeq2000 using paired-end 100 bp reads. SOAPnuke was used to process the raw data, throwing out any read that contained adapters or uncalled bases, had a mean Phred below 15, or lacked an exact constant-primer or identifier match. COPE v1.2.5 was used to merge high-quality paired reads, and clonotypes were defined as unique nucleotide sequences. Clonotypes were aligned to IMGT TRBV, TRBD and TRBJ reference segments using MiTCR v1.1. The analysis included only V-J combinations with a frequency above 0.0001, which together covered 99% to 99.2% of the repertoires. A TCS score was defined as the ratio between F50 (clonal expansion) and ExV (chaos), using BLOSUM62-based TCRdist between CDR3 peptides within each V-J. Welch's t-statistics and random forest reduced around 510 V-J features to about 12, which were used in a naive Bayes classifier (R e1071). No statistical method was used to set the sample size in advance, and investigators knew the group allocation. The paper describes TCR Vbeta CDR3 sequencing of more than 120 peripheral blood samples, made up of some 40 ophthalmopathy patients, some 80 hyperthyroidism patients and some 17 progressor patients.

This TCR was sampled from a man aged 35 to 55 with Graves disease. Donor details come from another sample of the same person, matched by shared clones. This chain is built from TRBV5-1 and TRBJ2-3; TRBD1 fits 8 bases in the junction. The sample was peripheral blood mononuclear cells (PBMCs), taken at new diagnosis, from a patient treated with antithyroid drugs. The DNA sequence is TGCGCCAGCAGAGGGCAGGGGGCCCTCCGGCGGACAGATACGCAGTATTTT. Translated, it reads CASRGQGALRRTDTQYF. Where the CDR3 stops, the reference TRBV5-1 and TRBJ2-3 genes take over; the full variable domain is KAGVTQTPRYLIKTRGQQVTLSCSPISGHRSVSWYQQTPGQGLQFLFEYFSETQRNKGNFPGRFSGRQFSNSRSEMNVSTLELGDSALYLCASRGQGALRRTDTQYFGPGTRLTVL.